Below, one T cell receptor beta chain is given with its context. The antigen is undetermined. The data derive from a study of monozygotic twins with inflammatory bowel disease. Using the 5' RACE reads, TCRdb records one entry per CDR3 protein without DNA. This listing includes about 300,000 distinct CDR3 sequences. Findings and caveats of the study: IBD patients share fewer clonotypes with other people than healthy twins do, especially with disease activity.

CDR1 is MNHEY and CDR2 is SMNVEV in the germline V gene (reference sequence). The CDR3 has 14 amino acids. The chain combines TRBV27 with TRBJ2-7; with no DNA, the TCRdb D assignment of TRBD1 cannot be verified. Input material: blood. The origin of this receptor is a human donor with ulcerative colitis or Crohn's disease, or a healthy co-twin of an affected twin (not recorded which). CDR3 protein: CASSFLSGAYEQYF.